Sequencing of this T cell receptor beta chain was carried out in a study of blood T cell repertoires in COVID-19 (TCRdb year 2020). Describing the broader study: Samples covering the acute and convalescent phases of COVID-19 were provided by collaborators in the United States, Italy and Spain. The material from the prospective study consisted of cDNA or gDNA derived from T cells, B-cell-depleted T cells, or PBMCs. The dataset comprised deeply sampled blood TCRbeta repertoires from subjects exposed to, actively infected with, or recovered from COVID-19. A freely available public database, intended as a resource for researchers studying the immune response to SARS-CoV-2, is where the repertoires were released. Samples came from the ongoing ImmuneRACE study (first 160 participants) plus 1,254 subjects from 6 global collaborators. Nearly every sample came with metadata listing a de-identified subject ID, COVID-19 status, age in years and sex. Where available, HLA class I and class II types were obtained from metadata supplied by the sample provider rather than from assay-based typing. The full study reports these points: How much clinical and demographic metadata was included differed by source and by participant, and the metadata was provided uncurated.

The germline V gene provides CDR1 SGHDN and CDR2 FVKESK. Trimming removed 4 bases from V and 1 base from J, leaving 11 bases between the germline ends. Including the terminal cysteine and phenylalanine, the CDR3 comprises 14 residues. The retained sequence is limited to the CDR3, 42 bases, with the frame set at the first base. Participants in the prospective study were enrolled through a virtual design, were aged roughly 18 to 90 years, and lived in approximately 25 United States geographic areas. In the prospective study, participants were assigned to cohorts based on the clinical history participants reported in a screening survey and a study questionnaire. Recovered participants in ImmuneRACE Cohort 3 were defined by two consecutive negative NP/OP PCR tests, clearance by a healthcare professional, or resolution of symptoms. Each participant in the prospective study had whole blood, serum and a nasopharyngeal or oropharyngeal swab collected by mobile phlebotomists. Additional blood draws and questionnaires over an approximately two-month period could optionally be provided by prospective study participants. Prospective study blood samples were shipped either frozen or at room temperature before DNA extraction.

TCRbeta CDR3 regions were amplified from genomic DNA by means of the immunoSEQ Assay, a bias-controlled multiplex PCR. The authors' analysis ran thus. The number of nucleated cells in each sample was estimated from the amplification of reference gene primers within the assay. To quantify the absolute abundance of each unique TCRbeta CDR3 rearrangement, sequence reads were collapsed and filtered. Productive Simpson clonality was computed per sample as the square root of Simpson's diversity index over productive rearrangements. As stored in TCRdb, this immuneACCESS dataset retains in-frame rearrangements with V and J assigned. A fraction of the clones does not appear; measured against another copy, unresolved V genes explain less than half of the discrepancy, and the remainder lacks a known reason. V and J calls and clone size are given by that table; D and trimming were obtained from the DNA. This sample has 310,000 or so clones in its table, and roughly 89% of those were observed once. The top ten constitute around 10% of the sample.

About this clone: Its antigen is unknown. Base quality data are lacking; no much larger clone is found one base away.

The chain is made from TRBV14 and TRBJ2-7; a tentative D call is TRBD2 (6 bases match). Input material: PBMCs or T cells enriched from blood (not recorded which). The receptor was isolated from a woman under 30 who had recovered from COVID-19. The encoded CDR3 is CASSPVGGSYEQYF. The nucleotides are TGTGCCAGCAGCCCGGTGGGGGGTTCCTACGAGCAGTACTTC. Supplemented by the reference TRBV14 and TRBJ2-7 proteins around the CDR3, the complete variable domain is EAGVTQFPSHSVIEKGQTVTLRCDPISGHDNLYWYRRVMGKEIKFLLHFVKESKQDESGMPNNRFLAERTGGTYSTLKVQPAELEDSGVYFCASSPVGGSYEQYFGPGTRLTVT.